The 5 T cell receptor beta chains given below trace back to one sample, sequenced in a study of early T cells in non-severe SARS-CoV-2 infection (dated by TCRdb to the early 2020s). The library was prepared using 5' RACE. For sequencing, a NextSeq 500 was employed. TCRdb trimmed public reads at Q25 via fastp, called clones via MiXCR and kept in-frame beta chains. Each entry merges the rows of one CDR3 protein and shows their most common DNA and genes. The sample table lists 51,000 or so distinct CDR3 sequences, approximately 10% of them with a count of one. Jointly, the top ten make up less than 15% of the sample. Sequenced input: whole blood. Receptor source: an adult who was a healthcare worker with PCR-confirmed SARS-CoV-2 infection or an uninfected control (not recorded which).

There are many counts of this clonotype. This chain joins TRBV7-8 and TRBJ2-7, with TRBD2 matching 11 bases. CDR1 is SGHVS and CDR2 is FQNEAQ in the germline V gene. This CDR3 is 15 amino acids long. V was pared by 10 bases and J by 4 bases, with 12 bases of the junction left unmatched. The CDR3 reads CANHWNLAGGYEQYF. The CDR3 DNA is TGTGCCAACCATTGGAACTTAGCGGGAGGGTACGAGCAGTACTTC.

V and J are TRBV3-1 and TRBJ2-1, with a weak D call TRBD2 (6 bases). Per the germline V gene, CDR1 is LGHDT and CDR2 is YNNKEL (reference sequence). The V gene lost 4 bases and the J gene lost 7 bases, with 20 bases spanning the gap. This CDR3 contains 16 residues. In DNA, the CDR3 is TGTGCCAGCAGCCCGAGAAAGGGGACTCTAGGGAATGAGCAGTTCTTC. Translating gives CASSPRKGTLGNEQFF.

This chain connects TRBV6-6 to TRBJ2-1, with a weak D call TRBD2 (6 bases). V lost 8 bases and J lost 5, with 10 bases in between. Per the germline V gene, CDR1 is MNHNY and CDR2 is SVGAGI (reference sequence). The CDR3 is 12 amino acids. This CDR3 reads CASGRRDNEQFF. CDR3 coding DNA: TGTGCCAGCGGCCGGAGGGACAATGAGCAGTTCTTC.

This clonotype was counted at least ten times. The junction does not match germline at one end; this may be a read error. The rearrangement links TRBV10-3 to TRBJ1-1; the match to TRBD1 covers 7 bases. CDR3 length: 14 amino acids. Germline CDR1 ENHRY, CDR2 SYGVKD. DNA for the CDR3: TGTGCCATCAGAAGACAGGGTGGTGATGCTGAAGCTTCCTTT. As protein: CAIRRQGGDAEASF.

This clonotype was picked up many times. In nucleotides, the CDR3 is TGTGCCAGCAGCCGGGGACTAGCGGGGAGGGGTGAGCAGTTCTTC. It codes for CASSRGLAGRGEQFF. This chain links TRBV11-2 with TRBJ2-1; 13 bases fit TRBD2. Germline loops: CDR1 SGHAT, CDR2 FQNNGV. With V trimmed by 5 bases and J by 9 bases, 7 bases remained unmatched. The CDR3 length is 15 residues.